This paragraph covers one T cell receptor beta chain sequence. TCRdb's copy holds only in-frame clones and misses some; the assay was immunoSEQ multiplex PCR. The sample carries roughly 230,000 clones, about nine tenths recorded once. The data were taken from a study of blood T cell repertoires in COVID-19. Background on the study: Researchers got acute and convalescent COVID-19 samples from the United States, Italy and Spain. In each case, the material was cDNA or gDNA derived from T cells, B-cell-depleted T cells, or PBMCs.

Trimming stripped 8 bases from V and 2 bases from J, with 16 bases between. Germline V CDR1 and CDR2: LNHDA, SQIVND (reference sequence). The CDR3 extends over 15 amino acids. Participants' own reports of clinical history determined their cohort assignment. The gene calls are TRBV19 and TRBJ1-3; D not resolved. This receptor was taken from a woman between 25 and 40 years old with acute COVID-19. What was sequenced was PBMCs or T cells enriched from blood (not recorded which). CDR3 sequence reads: CASSIGGIAGNTIYF. The DNA for the CDR3 is TGTGCCAGTTCCATCGGCGGGATCGCTGGAAACACCATATATTTT.